These T cell receptor beta chains were read from a single sample in a study of regulatory T cells in long-lasting Graves disease. MiXCR, run by TCRdb on the multiplex PCR reads, gives a single entry per CDR3 protein. In the table there are approximately 230,000 distinct CDR3 sequences, 15% to 20% of which are singletons. The sample here was peripheral blood mononuclear cells (PBMCs), taken at new diagnosis, from a patient treated with antithyroid drugs. The receptor source for this set is a female donor with Graves disease. Each CDR3 is given with its conserved first and last residue. A D gene is named only where the DNA matches it firmly. The size entry is marked missing in some rows and otherwise reads once, few, many or a size class.

TRBV28,TRBJ1-2,many,TRBD1,CASRDLDRGRDGYTF,TGTGCCAGCAGGGACCTCGACAGGGGAAGGGATGGCTACACCTTC
TRBV3-1,TRBJ2-6,many,-,CASSQVMPRASGANVLTF,TGTGCCAGCAGCCAAGTAATGCCCCGGGCCTCTGGGGCCAACGTCCTGACTTTC
TRBV27,TRBJ2-7,once,-,CASGIEQYF,TGTGCCAGCGGCATCGAGCAGTACTTC
TRBV12-3/TRBV12-4,TRBJ2-2,many,-,CASSLSSRTGPGELFF,TGTGCCAGCAGTTTAAGTAGTAGGACGGGGCCCGGGGAGCTGTTTTTT
TRBV29-1,TRBJ2-1,many,-,CSLRGGSGEQFF,TGCAGCCTTCGTGGCGGATCGGGTGAGCAGTTCTTC
TRBV15,TRBJ2-5,many,-,CATSREGQETQYF,TGTGCCACCAGCAGAGAGGGCCAAGAGACCCAGTACTTC
TRBV4-1,TRBJ2-1,many,TRBD1,CASSRGQGWGNEQFF,TGCGCCAGCAGCCGGGGACAGGGGTGGGGCAATGAGCAGTTCTTC
TRBV7-3,TRBJ2-3,few,TRBD1,CASSLMGQGAPDTQYF,TGTGCCAGCAGCTTAATGGGACAGGGGGCCCCAGATACGCAGTATTTT
TRBV5-1,TRBJ1-6,many,-,CASSLSLTALGALHF,TGCGCCAGCAGCTTGAGTTTGACAGCGCTAGGGGCCCTCCACTTT
TRBV12-3/TRBV12-4,TRBJ1-3,many,-,CASSFESQHSGNTIYF,TGTGCCAGCAGTTTTGAGTCGCAGCACTCTGGAAACACCATATATTTT
TRBV27,TRBJ2-3,many,-,CASSSWTESTDTQYF,TGTGCCAGCAGTTCCTGGACCGAGAGCACAGATACGCAGTATTTT
TRBV12-3/TRBV12-4,TRBJ1-1,many,-,CASRKGVNTEAFF,TGTGCCAGTAGGAAGGGGGTGAACACTGAAGCTTTCTTT
TRBV27,TRBJ2-3,many,-,CASSLRGRSTDTQYF,TGTGCCAGCAGTTTAAGGGGCAGGAGCACAGATACGCAGTATTTT
TRBV6-1,TRBJ2-2,many,-,CASGLSQIGTGELFF,TGTGCCAGCGGGTTGAGCCAGATAGGCACCGGGGAGCTGTTTTTT
TRBV7-9,TRBJ2-1,-,-,CASSPLGGAGNEQFF,TGTGCCAGCAGCCCCCTGGGGGGAGCGGGCAATGAGCAGTTCTTC
TRBV11-2,TRBJ2-1,many,-,CASSLGLNEQFF,TGTGCCAGCAGCTTGGGACTTAATGAGCAGTTCTTC
TRBV4-1,TRBJ2-5,many,-,CASSQDPGARETQYF,TGCGCCAGCAGCCAAGACCCAGGGGCGCGAGAGACCCAGTACTTC
TRBV7-2,TRBJ2-3,few,-,CASSPFRRAFTDTQYF,TGTGCCAGCAGCCCATTTCGAAGGGCATTCACAGATACGCAGTATTTT
TRBV2,TRBJ1-4,many,-,CASSEVATNEKLFF,TGTGCCAGCAGTGAAGTCGCCACTAATGAAAAACTGTTTTTT
TRBV30,TRBJ1-1,many,-,CAWRREGTEAFF,TGTGCCTGGCGACGGGAGGGCACTGAAGCTTTCTTT
TRBV12-3/TRBV12-4,TRBJ2-2,many,-,CASSYGGGATGELFF,TGTGCCAGCAGTTATGGCGGAGGCGCGACCGGGGAGCTGTTTTTT
TRBV11-2,TRBJ2-3,many,-,CASSEAGTIGDTQYF,TGTGCCAGCAGCGAAGCCGGGACGATAGGGGATACGCAGTATTTT
TRBV6-1,TRBJ1-2,many,-,CASSTTGNYGYTF,TGTGCCAGCAGTACGACAGGCAACTATGGCTACACCTTC
TRBV12-3/TRBV12-4,TRBJ1-3,many,-,CASSLNTGNTIYF,TGTGCCAGCAGTTTAAACACGGGAAACACCATATATTTT
TRBV18,TRBJ2-7,-,-,CASSPPSVLTGEQYF,TGTGCCAGCTCACCACCTAGCGTCCTTACAGGCGAGCAGTACTTC
TRBV12-3/TRBV12-4,TRBJ2-3,many,-,CASSFPLGVDTDTQYF,TGTGCCAGCAGTTTCCCCCTTGGTGTGGACACAGATACGCAGTATTTT
TRBV10-2,TRBJ2-5,few,-,CASSESGTIETQYF,TGCGCCAGCAGTGAGTCTGGGACAATCGAGACCCAGTACTTC
TRBV6-5,TRBJ2-3,many,-,CASSYSSRYTQYF,TGTGCCAGCAGTTACTCCTCCCGATATACGCAGTATTTT
TRBV3-1,TRBJ2-5,once,TRBD2,CASSRRLAGGRETQYF,TGTGCCAGCAGCCGCCGACTAGCGGGGGGGCGCGAGACCCAGTACTTC
TRBV3-1,TRBJ2-5,-,TRBD2,CASSSRLASDRETQYF,TGTGCCAGCAGCTCCAGACTAGCATCGGATCGAGAGACCCAGTACTTC
TRBV20-1,TRBJ2-7,many,TRBD2,CSARASGRNEQYF,TGCAGTGCTAGAGCTAGCGGGAGGAACGAGCAGTACTTC
TRBV10-1,TRBJ2-1,many,-,CASSENGHGEQFF,TGCGCCAGCAGTGAAAATGGGCATGGTGAGCAGTTCTTC
TRBV7-9,TRBJ2-7,many,TRBD1,CASSKRDREPYEQYF,TGTGCCAGCAGTAAACGTGACAGGGAACCCTACGAGCAGTACTTC
TRBV18,TRBJ1-5,many,-,CASSPPGTRYQPQHF,TGTGCCAGCTCACCACCCGGGACACGGTATCAGCCCCAGCATTTT
TRBV3-1,TRBJ2-3,many,-,CASSQYHTDTQYF,TGTGCCAGCAGCCAATACCACACAGATACGCAGTATTTT
TRBV9,TRBJ2-4,few,-,CASSGPSGNIQYF,TGTGCCAGCAGCGGGCCCTCTGGGAACATTCAGTACTTC
TRBV27,TRBJ2-7,many,TRBD2,CASNTGTSGRPGEQYF,TGTGCCAGCAACACCGGGACTAGCGGGAGGCCAGGGGAGCAGTACTTC
TRBV15,TRBJ2-1,many,TRBD2,CATSRATSGRGEQFF,TGTGCCACCAGCAGAGCGACTAGCGGGAGGGGTGAGCAGTTCTTC
TRBV5-1,TRBJ2-7,few,-,CASSLRAQGINEQYF,TGCGCCAGCAGCTTGAGGGCACAGGGAATCAACGAGCAGTACTTC
TRBV7-2,TRBJ2-7,many,-,CASSLNRYEQYF,TGTGCCAGCAGCCTGAACAGGTACGAGCAGTACTTC
TRBV30,TRBJ2-1,-,TRBD2,CAWFGTSGTEQFF,TGTGCCTGGTTCGGGACTAGCGGGACAGAGCAGTTCTTC
TRBV20-1,TRBJ2-7,many,-,CSARERTDYEQYF,TGCAGTGCTAGAGAACGGACAGACTACGAGCAGTACTTC
TRBV29-1,TRBJ1-1,many,-,CSVDKGVGEAFF,TGCAGCGTTGACAAGGGGGTCGGTGAAGCTTTCTTT
TRBV2,TRBJ2-3,-,TRBD2,CASSNGPAGGTDTQYF,TGTGCCAGCAGCAATGGCCCAGCGGGGGGCACAGATACGCAGTATTTT
TRBV12-3/TRBV12-4,TRBJ2-1,many,TRBD2,CASSFPSGMNNEQFF,TGTGCCAGCAGTTTCCCTAGCGGAATGAACAATGAGCAGTTCTTC
TRBV20-1,TRBJ2-5,many,-,CSVRTSRGTQYF,TGCAGTGTTAGGACGTCAAGAGGGACCCAGTACTTC